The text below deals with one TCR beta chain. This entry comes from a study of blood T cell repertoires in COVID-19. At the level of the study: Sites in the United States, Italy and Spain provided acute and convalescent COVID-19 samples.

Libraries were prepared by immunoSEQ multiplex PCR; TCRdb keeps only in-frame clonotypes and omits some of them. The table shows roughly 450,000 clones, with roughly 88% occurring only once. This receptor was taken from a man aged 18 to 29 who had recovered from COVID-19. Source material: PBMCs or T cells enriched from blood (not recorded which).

CDR3 loop: CASSEPGERGYGYTF. In DNA form, the CDR3 reads TGTGCCAGCAGTGAGCCAGGGGAGAGAGGCTATGGCTACACCTTC. The chain has TRBV6-1 and TRBJ1-2, with D possibly being TRBD1 (6 bases). CDR3 length: 15 residues. Trimming removed 3 bases at V and 4 bases at J, with 15 bases between. CDR1 and CDR2 from the germline V gene are MNHNS and SASEGT.